Sequencing of this T cell receptor (beta chain) was carried out in a study of blood T cell repertoires in COVID-19. Study details: Collection of acute and convalescent COVID-19 samples took place in the United States, Italy and Spain. In each case, the material was cDNA or gDNA derived from T cells, B-cell-depleted T cells, or PBMCs.

Authors' analysis steps: Estimation of nucleated cell counts relied on the amplification of reference gene primers. Only in-frame clones appear in the TCRdb table, and some are missing; sequencing was by immunoSEQ multiplex PCR. Clone size and V and J calls were adopted from that table, with D and trimming inferred from the DNA. Of 100,000 to 150,000 clones listed, approximately 84% are singletons. Sample: peripheral blood. The origin of this receptor is an elderly woman with acute or convalescent COVID-19.

CDR3 in DNA: TGTGCCAGCAGTGAGGGACAGGGGGGATCCGGGCAGCCCCAGCATTTT. Translating gives CASSEGQGGSGQPQHF. The chain is built from TRBV25-1 and TRBJ1-5, with 11 bases that match TRBD1. The trim removed 3 bases at V and 7 bases at J, leaving 8 bases unmatched. In germline, CDR1 is MGHDK, CDR2 SYGVNS. This CDR3 has 16 amino acids.